Sequencing of this T cell receptor (beta chain) was carried out in a study of CD8 T cells in Susac syndrome (dated by TCRdb to about 2019). Study-level background: The study used repertoire sequencing to test whether antigen drove CD8+ T cell activation and differentiation in Susac syndrome. Clonality of the CD8+ T cell repertoire was compared between more than 10 healthy donors, about 14 Susac syndrome patients and about 15 multiple sclerosis patients. Here is what the overall study found, with its caveats: The number of individuals in the TCR sequencing and HLA analysis was recognized as being relatively small.

RNA was extracted using the RNeasy kit, and about 0.45 to 1 microgram was reverse transcribed with random hexamers. TCR beta CDR3 regions were amplified with the immunoSEQ multiplex PCR assay covering 54 Vbeta and 13 Jbeta segments. PCR amplification bias was corrected using a synthetic template baseline for primer optimization and computational correction. The authors processed their data as follows. Reads were annotated to V, D and J genes per IMGT and analyzed with immunoSEQ Analyzer, keeping only productive sequences. Clonality was calculated as one minus the Shannon entropy normalized by log2 of the number of productive unique sequences. For each patient and control, public and private clones were evaluated among the 100 most prevalent clones. Clones were defined as Susac-specific when absent from the healthy and MS cohorts, from over 950 published viral clones and from other ImmuneACCESS disease sequences. TCRdb handled the public reads itself, with Q25 trimming in fastp and clone calling in MiXCR, and kept productive beta chains. CDR3 protein duplicates are merged, each entry listing the most common genes and DNA. TCRdb, not the authors, supplied the V and J calls. This sample is represented by roughly 150,000 distinct CDR3 sequences; around 95% of them were singletons. About 0.15% of the sample lies in the top ten.

In the germline V gene (reference sequence), CDR1 corresponds to LGHDT and CDR2 to YNNKEL. Relative to germline, V is missing 3 bases and J is missing 1 base, with 9 bases of the junction outside any gene match. The CDR3 numbers 16 residues from cysteine through phenylalanine. Only the CDR3 part of the read is kept: 48 bases, read in frame from the first base. Peripheral blood CD8+ and CD4+ T cells from healthy donors, Susac syndrome patients and multiple sclerosis patients were profiled using high-throughput TCR beta sequencing. The multiple sclerosis controls were treatment-naive patients whose relapsing-remitting disease, either stable or active, fulfilled the revised McDonald criteria. Bulk CD8+ and CD4+ T cells were purified by magnetic negative isolation, while CD8+ TEMRA cells were enriched using FACS. Blood was drawn into EDTA tubes, processed within 24 hours, and PBMCs were isolated by density gradient centrifugation. PBMCs intended for TCR sequencing were cryopreserved in liquid nitrogen and thawed later in a water bath at 37 degrees C. Purity of sorted or isolated CD4+, CD8+ and CD8+ TEMRA cells was at least 90%.

Of note for this clonotype: The antigen this receptor binds is unknown. No base quality values were provided; no much bigger clone lies one nucleotide off.

The rearrangement joined TRBV3-1 to TRBJ2-7, and TRBD2 matches 7 of the central bases. The source of this sequence is a human donor with multiple sclerosis. The specimen was CD8+ T cells from PBMCs. The DNA reads as follows: TGTGCCAGCAGCCAGATGAGCGGGGCTAGTTCCTACGAGCAGTACTTC. Its product reads: CASSQMSGASSYEQYF.